This TCR beta chain appears in the sequencing data of a study of OX40 agonist ivuxolimab in advanced cancers. In the study overall: Two cutaneous melanoma patients and one hepatocellular carcinoma patient, three in all, had partial responses. Broader study findings: There was clonal expansion of CD4+ and CD8+ blood T cells by week 6 at 0.1 to 3.0 mg/kg. CD4+ T cells averaged fewer expanded clones than CD8+ T cells.

Here immunoSEQ multiplex PCR was the method, and the copy in TCRdb shows in-frame clones only, minus some. In the table there are 74,000 or so clones, more than 70% of which are singletons. Blood draws occurred at baseline, cycle 4 day 1, and cycle 7 day 1. About this clone: Its antigen remains unknown.

V was shortened by 0 bases and J by 6 bases, with 6 bases between the two germline ends. The CDR3 sequence is 12 residues long. CDR1 and CDR2 (germline): SGHRS, YFSETQ. Here the sequenced sample was CD4+ or CD8+ T cells sorted from blood, taken in a trial of the OX40 agonist ivuxolimab. The gene calls are TRBV5-1 and TRBJ1-2; D remains ambiguous. This receptor was identified in an adult with an advanced solid tumor such as melanoma, head and neck, liver or kidney cancer. CDR3 sequence (DNA): TGCGCCAGCAGCTTGGAGGAGGATGGCTACACCTTC. This sequence encodes CASSLEEDGYTF.